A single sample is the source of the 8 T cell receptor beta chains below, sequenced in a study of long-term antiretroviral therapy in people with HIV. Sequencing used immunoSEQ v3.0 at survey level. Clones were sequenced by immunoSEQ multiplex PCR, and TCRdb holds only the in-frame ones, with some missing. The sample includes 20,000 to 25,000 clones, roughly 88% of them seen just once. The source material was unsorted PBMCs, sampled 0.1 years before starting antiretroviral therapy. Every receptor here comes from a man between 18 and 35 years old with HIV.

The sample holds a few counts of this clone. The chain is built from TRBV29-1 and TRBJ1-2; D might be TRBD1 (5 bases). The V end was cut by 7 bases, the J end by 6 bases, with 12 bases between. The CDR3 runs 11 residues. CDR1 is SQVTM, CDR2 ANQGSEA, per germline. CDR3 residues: CSAGTTDGYTF. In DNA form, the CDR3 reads TGCAGCGCCGGGACTACCGATGGCTACACCTTC.

Here the CDR3 DNA reads TGCGCCAGCAGCACCGGGACTAGCGGGAGCAAGGAGCAGTACTTC. Its protein product is CASSTGTSGSKEQYF. The chain is built from TRBV5-1 and TRBJ2-7; 14 positions agree with TRBD2. Germline CDR1 and CDR2: SGHRS and YFSETQ. After removal of 4 bases from V and 7 bases from J, the junction contained 7 bases not matched to a gene. The CDR3 runs to 15 residues.

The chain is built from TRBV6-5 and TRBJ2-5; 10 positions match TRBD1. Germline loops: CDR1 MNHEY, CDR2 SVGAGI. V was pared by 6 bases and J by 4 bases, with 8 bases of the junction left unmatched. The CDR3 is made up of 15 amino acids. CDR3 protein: CASRTGGAYAETQYF. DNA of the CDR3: TGTGCCAGCAGGACAGGGGGCGCGTACGCAGAGACCCAGTACTTC.

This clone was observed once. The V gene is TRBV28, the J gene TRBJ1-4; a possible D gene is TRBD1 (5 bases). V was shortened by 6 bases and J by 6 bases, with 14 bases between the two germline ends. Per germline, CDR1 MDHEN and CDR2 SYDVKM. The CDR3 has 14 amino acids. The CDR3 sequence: CASSPRGGYEKLFF. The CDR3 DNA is TGTGCCAGCAGCCCACGGGGCGGCTATGAAAAACTGTTTTTT.

CDR3 loop: CASSMDRGVAYEQYF. CDR3 in DNA: TGTGCCAGCAGCATGGACAGGGGAGTAGCCTACGAGCAGTACTTC. The rearrangement links TRBV5-5 to TRBJ2-7; TRBD1 agrees at 9 bases. After removal of 4 bases from V and 2 bases from J, the junction contained 7 bases not matched to a gene. The CDR3 totals 15 residues. Germline lookup yields CDR1 SGHKS and CDR2 YYEKEE (reference sequence).

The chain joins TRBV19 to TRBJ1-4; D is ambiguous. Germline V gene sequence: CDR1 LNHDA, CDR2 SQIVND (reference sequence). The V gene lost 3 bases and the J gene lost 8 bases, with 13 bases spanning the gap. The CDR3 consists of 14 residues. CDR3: CASSIIGQGEKLFF. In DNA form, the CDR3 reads TGTGCCAGTAGTATTATAGGCCAAGGAGAAAAACTGTTTTTT.

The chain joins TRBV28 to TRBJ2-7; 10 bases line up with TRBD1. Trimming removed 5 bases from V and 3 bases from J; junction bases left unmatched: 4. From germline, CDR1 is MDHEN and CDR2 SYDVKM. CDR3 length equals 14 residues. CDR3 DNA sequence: TGTGCCAGCAGTCCCGGGACAGGGGACTACGAGCAGTACTTC. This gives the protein CASSPGTGDYEQYF.

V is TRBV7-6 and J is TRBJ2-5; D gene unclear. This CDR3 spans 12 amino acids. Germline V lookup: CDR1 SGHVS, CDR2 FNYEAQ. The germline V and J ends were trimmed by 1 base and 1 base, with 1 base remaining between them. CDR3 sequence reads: CASSLGQETQYF. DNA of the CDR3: TGTGCCAGCAGCTTAGGCCAAGAGACCCAGTACTTC.